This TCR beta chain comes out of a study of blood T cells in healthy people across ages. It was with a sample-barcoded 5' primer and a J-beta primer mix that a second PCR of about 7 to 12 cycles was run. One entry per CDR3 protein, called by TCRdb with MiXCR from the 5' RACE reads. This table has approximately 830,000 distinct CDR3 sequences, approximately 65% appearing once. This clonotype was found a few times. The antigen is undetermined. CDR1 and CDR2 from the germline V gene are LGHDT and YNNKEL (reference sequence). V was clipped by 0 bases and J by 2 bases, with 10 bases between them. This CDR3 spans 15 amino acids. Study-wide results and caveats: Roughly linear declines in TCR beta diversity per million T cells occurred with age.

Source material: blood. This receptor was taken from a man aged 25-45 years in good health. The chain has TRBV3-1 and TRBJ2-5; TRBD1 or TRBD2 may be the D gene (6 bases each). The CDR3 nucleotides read TGTGCCAGCAGCCAAGATACAGGGAGGCAAGAGACCCAGTACTTC. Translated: CASSQDTGRQETQYF.